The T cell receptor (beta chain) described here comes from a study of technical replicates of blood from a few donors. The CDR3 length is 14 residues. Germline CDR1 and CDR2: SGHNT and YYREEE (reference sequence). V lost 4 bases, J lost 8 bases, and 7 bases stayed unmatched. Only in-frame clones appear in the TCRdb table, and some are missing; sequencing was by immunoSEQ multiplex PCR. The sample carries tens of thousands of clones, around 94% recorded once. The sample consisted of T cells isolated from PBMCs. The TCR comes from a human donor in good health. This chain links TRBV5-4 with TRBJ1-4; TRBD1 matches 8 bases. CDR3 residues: CASSQTGADEKLFF. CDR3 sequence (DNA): TGTGCCAGCAGCCAGACAGGGGCGGACGAAAAACTGTTTTTT. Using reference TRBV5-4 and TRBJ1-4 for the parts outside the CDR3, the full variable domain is ETGVTQSPTHLIKTRGQQVTLRCSSQSGHNTVSWYQQALGQGPQFIFQYYREEENGRGNFPPRFSGLQFPNYSSELNVNALELDDSALYLCASSQTGADEKLFFGSGTQLSVL.